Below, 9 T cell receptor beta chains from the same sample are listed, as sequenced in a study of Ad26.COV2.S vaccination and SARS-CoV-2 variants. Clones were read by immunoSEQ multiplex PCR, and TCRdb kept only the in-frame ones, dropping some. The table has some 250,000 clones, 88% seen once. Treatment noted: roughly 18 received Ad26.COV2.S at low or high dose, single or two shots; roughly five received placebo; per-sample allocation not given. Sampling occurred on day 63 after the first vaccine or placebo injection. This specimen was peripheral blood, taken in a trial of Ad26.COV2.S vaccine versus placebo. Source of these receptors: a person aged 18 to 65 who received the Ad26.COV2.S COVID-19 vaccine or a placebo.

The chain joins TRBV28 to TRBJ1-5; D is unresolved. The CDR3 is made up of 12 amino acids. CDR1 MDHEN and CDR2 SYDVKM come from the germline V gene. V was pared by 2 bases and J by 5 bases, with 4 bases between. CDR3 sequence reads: CASSLGHQPQHF. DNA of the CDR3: TGTGCCAGCAGTTTAGGTCATCAGCCCCAGCATTTT.

The CDR3 spells CASSGGTNEKLFF. The CDR3 nucleotides are TGTGCCTCCTCGGGAGGGACTAATGAAAAACTGTTTTTT. The gene calls are TRBV30 and TRBJ1-4; D not certain. Germline CDR1 and CDR2: GTSNPN and SVGIG (reference sequence). Trimming took 7 bases from V and 2 from J, leaving 11 bases between them. This CDR3 region has 13 residues.

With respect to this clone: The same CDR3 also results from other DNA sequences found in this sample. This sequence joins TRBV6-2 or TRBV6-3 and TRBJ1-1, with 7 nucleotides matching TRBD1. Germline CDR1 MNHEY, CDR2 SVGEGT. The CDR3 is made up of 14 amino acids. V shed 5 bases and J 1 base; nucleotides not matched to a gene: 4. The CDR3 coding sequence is TGTGCCAGCAGTCAACAGGGGAGGAACACTGAAGCTTTCTTT. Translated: CASSQQGRNTEAFF.

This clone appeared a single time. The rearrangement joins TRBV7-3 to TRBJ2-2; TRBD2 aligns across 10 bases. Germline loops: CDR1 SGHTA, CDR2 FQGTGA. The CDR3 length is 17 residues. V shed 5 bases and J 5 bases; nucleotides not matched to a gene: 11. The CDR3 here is CASSPPGTSAQTGELFF. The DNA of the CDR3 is TGTGCCAGCAGCCCCCCCGGGACTAGCGCACAAACCGGGGAGCTGTTTTTT.

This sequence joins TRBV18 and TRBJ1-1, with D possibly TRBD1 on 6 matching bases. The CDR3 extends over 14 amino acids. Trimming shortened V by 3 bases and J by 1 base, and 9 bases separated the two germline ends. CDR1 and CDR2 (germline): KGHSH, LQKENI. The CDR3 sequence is CASSPGASNTEAFF. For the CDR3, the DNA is TGTGCCAGCTCACCGGGGGCCTCGAACACTGAAGCTTTCTTT.

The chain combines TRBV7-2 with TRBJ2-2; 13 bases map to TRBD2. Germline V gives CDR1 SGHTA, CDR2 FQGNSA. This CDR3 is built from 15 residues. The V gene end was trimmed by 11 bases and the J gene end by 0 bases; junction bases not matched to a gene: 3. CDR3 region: CAEGTSGTNTGELFF. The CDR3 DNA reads TGTGCCGAAGGGACTAGCGGGACGAACACCGGGGAGCTGTTTTTT.

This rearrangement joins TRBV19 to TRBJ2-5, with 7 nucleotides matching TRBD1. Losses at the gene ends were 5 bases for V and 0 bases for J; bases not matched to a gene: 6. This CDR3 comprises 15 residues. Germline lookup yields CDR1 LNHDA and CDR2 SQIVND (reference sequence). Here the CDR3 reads CASSLGQAYQETQYF. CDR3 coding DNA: TGTGCCAGTAGTCTCGGACAGGCTTACCAAGAGACCCAGTACTTC.

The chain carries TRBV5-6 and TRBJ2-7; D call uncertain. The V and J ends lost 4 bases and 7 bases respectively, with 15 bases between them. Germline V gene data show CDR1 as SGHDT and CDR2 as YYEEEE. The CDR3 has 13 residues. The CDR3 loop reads CASSLSRYREQYF. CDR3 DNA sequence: TGTGCCAGCAGCCTTTCCCGATATCGGGAGCAGTACTTC.

In DNA, the CDR3 is TGTGCCACCAGCAGGACAGCCCCAGGTCAGCCCCAGCATTTT. Translated, it gives CATSRTAPGQPQHF. The V and J genes are TRBV15 and TRBJ1-5; D may be TRBD1 (5 bases). This CDR3 comprises 14 residues. V was clipped by 3 bases and J by 6 bases, with 12 bases between them. Germline loops: CDR1 LNHNV, CDR2 YYDKDF (reference sequence).